Reported below is one T cell receptor beta chain. The antigen is not known. This sample is drawn from a study of T cell responses to AZD1222 COVID-19 vaccine. The study's findings and limits: Repertoire sampling was restricted to post-peak T cell response timepoints. Nearly half of spike-specific TCRs reportedly target variant regions that are unmutated in the B.1.351 and B.1.1.7 variants.

Assay: immunoSEQ multiplex PCR; the TCRdb copy retains only in-frame clones and omits some. Counted here are tens of thousands of clones, about nine tenths occurring once; the ten biggest clones make up 5.4%. Trimming took off 11 bases at V and 3 bases at J, with 17 bases between the two ends. Germline V CDR1 and CDR2: MNHNY, SVGAGI (reference sequence). The CDR3 is 13 amino acids. The sequence was collected from an adult who received the AZD1222 COVID-19 vaccine. The material was peripheral blood, obtained 28 days after the second AZD1222 dose. The chain recombines TRBV6-6 with TRBJ2-7; tentatively, D is TRBD2 (5 bases). Here the CDR3 DNA reads TGTGCCGCAGCGGACGGGGTAATCTACGAGCAGTACTTC. It translates to CAAADGVIYEQYF.